The clone carrying this T cell receptor beta chain was seen many times. Germline V gives CDR1 SEHNR, CDR2 FQNEAQ (reference sequence). Trimming cost V 3 bases and J 10 bases, with 9 bases left between them. This CDR3 has 12 residues. Unique molecular identifier tags were affixed to discrete cDNA molecules. TCRdb redid the calling of the 5' RACE reads with MiXCR, one entry per CDR3 protein. The repertoire includes about 25,000 distinct CDR3 sequences, 4.5% to 7% of them detected once, and under 2.5% sits in the top ten. The sample is drawn from a study of early T cells in non-severe SARS-CoV-2 infection.

The sample comprised whole blood. The sequence derives from an adult who was a healthcare worker with PCR-confirmed SARS-CoV-2 infection or an uninfected control (not recorded which). V and J are TRBV7-9 and TRBJ1-4, with a possible D match to TRBD1 (5 bases). The CDR3 reads CASSLGTGKLFF. In DNA, the CDR3 is TGTGCCAGCAGCTTGGGGACGGGAAAACTGTTTTTT. The whole variable domain, remainder taken from reference TRBV7-9 and TRBJ1-4, is DTGVSQNPRHKITKRGQNVTFRCDPISEHNRLYWYRQTLGQGPEFLTYFQNEAQLEKSRLLSDRFSAERPKGSFSTLEIQRTEQGDSAMYLCASSLGTGKLFFGSGTQLSVL.